The 12 T cell receptor beta chains below were found in one sample sequenced in a study of T cells in women clearing cervical HPV infection. TCRdb's copy holds only in-frame clones and misses some; the assay was immunoSEQ multiplex PCR. Its table lists about 22,000 clones. Sequenced material: blood buffy coat. The source of these receptors is a woman aged 18-69 years with a cervical HPV16 infection that either progressed to CIN3+ or cleared (not recorded which).

In regard to this clone: The CDR3 end is not reached by the read, which stops 3 residues before it; the germline J gene fills it in. The chain has TRBV7-8 and TRBJ2-5; the D gene is possibly TRBD2 (6 bases). V was trimmed by 1 base and J by 7 bases, leaving 13 bases between them. CDR1 and CDR2 from the germline V gene are SGHVS and FQNEAQ. The CDR3 length is 14 residues. The CDR3 protein is CASSLGRFGGTQYF. Incomplete CDR3 DNA: TGTGCCAGCAGCTTAGGAAGGTTCGGGGGGACC.

On this clone: The read gets to within 3 residues of the CDR3 end, and the germline J gene fills in the rest. V and J are TRBV4-2 and TRBJ1-2, with 9 bases fitting TRBD1. The length of the CDR3 is 15 residues. Germline-derived CDR1 and CDR2 are LGHNA and YNFKEQ. The V and J ends lost 5 bases and 6 bases, in that order; junction bases with no gene match: 10. The CDR3 DNA, read in part, is TGTGCCAGCAGCGCTCAGGACAGGGGTGGAGATGGC. Translated, it gives CASSAQDRGGDG. The full CDR3 protein is CASSAQDRGGDGYTF.

Turning to this clone: The sequence runs out 3 residues before the end of the CDR3; the remainder is reconstructed from the germline J gene. The V call is TRBV20-1, the J call TRBJ2-7, with 7 bases aligning to TRBD2. The CDR3 has 15 residues. Unmatched junction bases numbered 8, after V lost 0 bases and J lost 3 bases. The germline V gene has CDR1 DFQATT and CDR2 SNEGSKA (reference sequence). The CDR3: CSARDRVAGDYEQYF. Partial CDR3 DNA: TGCAGTGCTAGAGATCGGGTGGCGGGAGACTACGAG.

Comments on this clone: The read ends 3 residues before the CDR3 terminus; that terminus is restored from the germline J gene. This chain connects TRBV7-2 to TRBJ2-7, with D unclear. The length of the CDR3 is 15 residues. V was shortened by 2 bases and J by 0 bases, with 11 bases between the two germline ends. The germline gives CDR1 SGHTA, CDR2 FQGNSA. CDR3 DNA, as far as it was read: TGTGCCAGCAGCTTACTTGGCGGAGCCTCCTACGAG. This gives the protein CASSLLGGASYE. The whole CDR3 protein reads CASSLLGGASYEQYF.

This clone ranks as medium-sized in terms of frequency. The read gets to within 3 residues of the CDR3 end, and the germline J gene fills in the rest. The chain joins TRBV5-1 to TRBJ1-2; 9 nucleotides match TRBD1. After removal of 2 bases from V and 5 bases from J, the junction contained 4 bases not matched to a gene. Germline CDR1 is SGHRS and CDR2 is YFSETQ. This CDR3 has 14 amino acids. Partial CDR3 DNA: TGCGCCAGCAGCTTACCGGGACAGGGATATGGC. Translated, it gives CASSLPGQGYG. The complete CDR3 reads CASSLPGQGYGYTF.

Of note for this clone: The read is 3 residues too short to cover the CDR3 end, so that end is filled in from the germline J gene. The V gene is TRBV4-1, the J gene TRBJ2-7; 11 bases fit TRBD1. Germline CDR1 MGHRA, CDR2 YSYEKL. The CDR3 is 17 residues long. V gave up 4 bases and J gave up 5 bases; unmatched junction bases: 13. The DNA read from the CDR3 is TGCGCCAGCAGCCCCGGCCCTCACGGGACAGGGGGAAACGAG. This gives the protein CASSPGPHGTGGNE. The full CDR3 reads CASSPGPHGTGGNEQYF.

About this clone: The read ends 3 residues before the CDR3 terminus; that terminus is restored from the germline J gene. The chain employs TRBV5-1 and TRBJ2-1; 13 nucleotides align to TRBD2. CDR3 size: 15 residues. Germline-derived CDR1 and CDR2 are SGHRS and YFSETQ. Trimming at V came to 4 bases and at J to 4 bases, leaving 2 bases not matched to a gene. CDR3 bases read: TGCGCCAGCAGCGGGGGACTAGCGGGGTACAATGAG. Translating gives CASSGGLAGYNE. The entire CDR3 reads CASSGGLAGYNEQFF.

A remark on this clone: The missing CDR3 end, 3 residues past where the read stops, is filled in from the germline J gene. The gene calls are TRBV4-2 and TRBJ2-2, with 8 nucleotides matching TRBD2. The germline CDR1 and CDR2 sequences are LGHNA and YNFKEQ. The junction had 6 bases not matched to a gene; V was cut back by 0 bases and J by 6 bases. The CDR3 length is 16 residues. CDR3 bases read: TGTGCCAGCAGCCAAGATCCGGGACTAGTAGCCGGGGAG. It encodes CASSQDPGLVAGE. The whole CDR3 protein reads CASSQDPGLVAGELFF.

Comment on this clone: The read is 3 residues too short to cover the CDR3 end, so that end is filled in from the germline J gene. V usage is TRBV20-1 and J usage is TRBJ2-1, with 10 bases aligning to TRBD1. CDR1 DFQATT and CDR2 SNEGSKA come from the germline V gene (reference sequence). This CDR3 has 18 amino acids. Trimming at V came to 0 bases and at J to 4 bases, leaving 12 bases not matched to a gene. CDR3 DNA, as far as it was read: TGCAGTGCTAGAGAAGACCCCCGGGACAGGGGAAAGTACAATGAG. Residues: CSAREDPRDRGKYNE. The CDR3 reads in full as CSAREDPRDRGKYNEQFF.

Regarding this clone: The CDR3 end is not reached by the read, which stops 3 residues before it; the germline J gene fills it in. The chain carries TRBV28 and TRBJ2-4; tentatively, D is TRBD1 (6 bases). Germline V lookup: CDR1 MDHEN, CDR2 SYDVKM. The CDR3 is 13 residues long. Trimming cost V 3 bases and J 5 bases, with 8 bases left between them. CDR3 region: CASSFNRENIQYF. Partial CDR3 DNA: TGTGCCAGCAGTTTTAACAGGGAAAACATT.

With regard to this clone: The CDR3 end falls 3 residues outside the read, so it is completed with the germline J gene. The chain carries TRBV5-1 and TRBJ1-2; D is possibly TRBD1 (6 bases). Trimming shortened V by 0 bases and J by 4 bases, and 10 bases separated the two germline ends. Germline V gene lookup returns CDR1 SGHRS and CDR2 YFSETQ. This CDR3 is built from 14 residues. The CDR3 DNA, read in part, is TGCGCCAGCAGCTTGGAACGGACAGTCTATGGC. This gives the protein CASSLERTVYG. The whole CDR3 protein reads CASSLERTVYGYTF.

On this clone itself: Read sequence stops 3 residues before the CDR3 end, and the germline J gene provides the missing end. The chain has TRBV6-1 and TRBJ2-5; the match to TRBD1 covers 7 bases. From germline, CDR1 is MNHNS and CDR2 SASEGT. The V and J ends lost 4 bases and 2 bases, in that order; junction bases with no gene match: 4. CDR3 length equals 14 residues. CDR3 sequence: CASSGGTAQETQYF. The covered CDR3 bases are TGTGCCAGCAGTGGTGGGACAGCACAAGAGACC.